This T cell receptor (beta chain) appears in the sequencing data of a study of resident and recirculating memory T cells in vitiligo. Points on this clone: The target antigen is unknown.

Germline assignment: CDR1 LGHNA and CDR2 YSLEER. This CDR3 spans 17 amino acids. V was pared by 0 bases and J by 4 bases, with 8 bases of the junction left unmatched. Findings and limits, study-wide: No unique dominant TCR clone was found in vitiligo lesions.

Clones were read by immunoSEQ multiplex PCR, and TCRdb kept only the in-frame ones, dropping some. This sample has around 76,000 clones, with about 89% found just once. Patients had to be free of confetti depigmentation, indicating active vitiligo. V usage is TRBV4-3 and J usage is TRBJ2-3; 9 nucleotides agree with TRBD2. The sequencing input was blood. This TCR came from a male donor with vitiligo. The CDR3 reads CASSQDPSRGGADTQYF. The CDR3 region has the DNA TGCGCCAGCAGCCAAGATCCCTCGCGGGGGGGCGCAGATACGCAGTATTTT.